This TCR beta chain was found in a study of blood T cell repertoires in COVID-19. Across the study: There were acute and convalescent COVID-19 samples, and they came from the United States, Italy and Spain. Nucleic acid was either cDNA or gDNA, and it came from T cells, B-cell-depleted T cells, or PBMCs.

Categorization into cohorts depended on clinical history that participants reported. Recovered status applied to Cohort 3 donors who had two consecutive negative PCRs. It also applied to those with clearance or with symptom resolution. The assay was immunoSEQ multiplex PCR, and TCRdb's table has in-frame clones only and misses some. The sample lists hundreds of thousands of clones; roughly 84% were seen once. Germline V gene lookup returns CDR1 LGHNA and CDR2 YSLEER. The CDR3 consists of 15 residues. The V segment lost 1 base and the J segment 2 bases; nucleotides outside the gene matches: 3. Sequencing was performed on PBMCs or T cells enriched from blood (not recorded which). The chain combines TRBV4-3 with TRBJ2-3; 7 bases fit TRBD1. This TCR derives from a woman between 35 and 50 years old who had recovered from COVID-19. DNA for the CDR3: TGCGCCAGCAGCCAAGGGGGACAGTTCACAGATACGCAGTATTTT. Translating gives CASSQGGQFTDTQYF.